This T cell receptor beta chain was sequenced during a study of beta chain features in type 1 diabetes. Findings of the study overall: The similarity of naive, central memory and Treg TCRB repertoires appeared greater among patients than among healthy donors. Researchers caution that PCR might favor shorter templates, equally among patients and controls.

Via CD45RO/CCR7/CD25/CD127/CD95/CD27, cells of the CD4+ naive, central memory, regulatory and stem cell-like memory subsets were sorted. The authors reverse transcribed all of the isolated RNA, so sequencing captured expressed TCRB transcripts. Clones were read by immunoSEQ multiplex PCR, and TCRdb kept only the in-frame ones, dropping some. This table has some 220,000 clones, roughly 10% appearing once. The V gene end was trimmed by 3 bases and the J gene end by 7 bases; junction bases not matched to a gene: 7. Germline V gene data show CDR1 as SGHVS and CDR2 as FNYEAQ. This CDR3 spans 15 amino acids. Comments on this clone: The antigen is undetermined.

Source material: central memory CD4+ T cells from blood. The sequence came from a man in his late teens or twenties in good health. V usage is TRBV7-6 and J usage is TRBJ2-5, with 11 bases lining up with TRBD2. CDR3 residues: CASSFTSGSGGTQYF. CDR3 nucleotides: TGTGCCAGCAGCTTTACTAGCGGGAGTGGTGGGACCCAGTACTTC. The full variable domain, rest sourced from reference TRBV7-6 and TRBJ2-5, is GAGVSQSPRYKVTKRGQDVALRCDPISGHVSLYWYRQALGQGPEFLTYFNYEAQQDKSGLPNDRFSAERPEGSISTLTIQRTEQRDSAMYRCASSFTSGSGGTQYFGPGTRLLVL.